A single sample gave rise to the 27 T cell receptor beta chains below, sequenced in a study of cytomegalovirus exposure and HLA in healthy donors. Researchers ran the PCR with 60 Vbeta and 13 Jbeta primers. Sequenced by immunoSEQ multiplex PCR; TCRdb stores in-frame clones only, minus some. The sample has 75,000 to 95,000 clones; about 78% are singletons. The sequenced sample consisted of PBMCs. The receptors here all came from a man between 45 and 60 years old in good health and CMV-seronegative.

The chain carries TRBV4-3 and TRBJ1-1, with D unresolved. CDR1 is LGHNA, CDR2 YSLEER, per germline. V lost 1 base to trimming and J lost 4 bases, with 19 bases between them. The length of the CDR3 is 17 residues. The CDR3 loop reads CASSQVVGGVWSTEAFF. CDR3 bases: TGCGCCAGCAGCCAAGTGGTGGGCGGGGTTTGGAGCACTGAAGCTTTCTTT.

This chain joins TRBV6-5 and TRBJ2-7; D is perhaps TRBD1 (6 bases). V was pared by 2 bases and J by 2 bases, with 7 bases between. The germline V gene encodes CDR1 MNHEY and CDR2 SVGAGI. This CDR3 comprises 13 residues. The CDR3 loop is CASSYRGTYEQYF. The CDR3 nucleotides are TGTGCCAGCAGTTACAGGGGGACCTACGAGCAGTACTTC.

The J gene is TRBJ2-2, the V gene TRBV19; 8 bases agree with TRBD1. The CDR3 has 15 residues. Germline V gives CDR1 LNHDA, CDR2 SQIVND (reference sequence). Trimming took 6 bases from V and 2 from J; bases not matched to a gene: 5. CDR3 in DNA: TGTGCCAGTAGGATAACAGGGGGAAACACCGGGGAGCTGTTTTTT. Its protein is CASRITGGNTGELFF.

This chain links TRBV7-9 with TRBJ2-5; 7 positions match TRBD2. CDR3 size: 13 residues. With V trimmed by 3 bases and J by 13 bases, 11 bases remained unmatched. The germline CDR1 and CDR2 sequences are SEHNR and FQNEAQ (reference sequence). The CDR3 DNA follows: TGTGCCAGCAGCTTCGACGGGGGGACCCACCGGTACTTC. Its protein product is CASSFDGGTHRYF.

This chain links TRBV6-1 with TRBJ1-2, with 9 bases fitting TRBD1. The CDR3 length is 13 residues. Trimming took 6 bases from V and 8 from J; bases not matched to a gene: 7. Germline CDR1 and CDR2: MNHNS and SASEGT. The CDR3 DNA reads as TGTGCCAGCAGCCGAGGGACAGGGTTGGGCTACACCTTC. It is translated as CASSRGTGLGYTF.

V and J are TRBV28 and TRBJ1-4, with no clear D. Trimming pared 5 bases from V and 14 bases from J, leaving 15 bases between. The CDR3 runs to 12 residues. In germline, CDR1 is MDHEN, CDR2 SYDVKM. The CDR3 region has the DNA TGTGCCAGCAGTCCTCATTCGGTAGAGCTGTTTTTT. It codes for CASSPHSVELFF.

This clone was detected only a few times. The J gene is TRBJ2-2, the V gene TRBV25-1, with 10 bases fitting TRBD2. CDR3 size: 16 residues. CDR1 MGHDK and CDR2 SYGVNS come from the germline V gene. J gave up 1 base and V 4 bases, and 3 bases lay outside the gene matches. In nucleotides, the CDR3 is TGTGCCAGCAGTGGTCTAGCGGGGGAGAACACCGGGGAGCTGTTTTTT. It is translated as CASSGLAGENTGELFF.

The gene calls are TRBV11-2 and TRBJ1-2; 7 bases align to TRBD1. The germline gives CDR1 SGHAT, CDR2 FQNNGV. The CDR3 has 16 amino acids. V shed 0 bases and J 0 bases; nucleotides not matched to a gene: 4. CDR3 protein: CASSLDAGTANYGYTF. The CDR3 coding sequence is TGTGCCAGCAGCTTAGATGCCGGGACAGCTAACTATGGCTACACCTTC.

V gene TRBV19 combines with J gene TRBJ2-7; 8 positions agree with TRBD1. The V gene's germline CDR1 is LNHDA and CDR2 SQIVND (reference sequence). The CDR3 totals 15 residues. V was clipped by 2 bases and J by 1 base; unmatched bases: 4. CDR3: CASSIIGQGSYEQYF. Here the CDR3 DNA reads TGTGCCAGTAGTATAATTGGACAGGGTTCCTACGAGCAGTACTTC.

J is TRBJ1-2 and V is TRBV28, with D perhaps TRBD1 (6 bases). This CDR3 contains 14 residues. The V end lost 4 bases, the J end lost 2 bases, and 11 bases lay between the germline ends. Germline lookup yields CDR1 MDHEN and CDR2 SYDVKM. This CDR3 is CASSSGGPNYGYTF. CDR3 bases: TGTGCCAGCAGTTCGGGGGGGCCCAACTATGGCTACACCTTC.

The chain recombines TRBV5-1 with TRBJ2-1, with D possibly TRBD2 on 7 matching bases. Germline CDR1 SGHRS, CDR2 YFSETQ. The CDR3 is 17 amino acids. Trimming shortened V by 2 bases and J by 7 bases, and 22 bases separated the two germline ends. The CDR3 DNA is TGCGCCAGCAGCTTATTCGCGCCGGGGGGCATTTTTAATGAGCAGTTCTTC. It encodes CASSLFAPGGIFNEQFF.

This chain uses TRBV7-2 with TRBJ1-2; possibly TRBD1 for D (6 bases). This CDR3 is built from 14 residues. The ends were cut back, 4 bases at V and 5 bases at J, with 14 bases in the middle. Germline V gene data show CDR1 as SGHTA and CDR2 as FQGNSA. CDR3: CASSYSRGSYGYTF. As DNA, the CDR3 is TGTGCCAGCAGCTATTCCAGGGGAAGTTATGGCTACACCTTC.

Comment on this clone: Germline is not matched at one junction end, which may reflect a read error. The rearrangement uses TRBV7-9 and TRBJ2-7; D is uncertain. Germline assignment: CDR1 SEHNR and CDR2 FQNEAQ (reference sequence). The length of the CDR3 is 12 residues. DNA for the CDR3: TGTTCCAGCAGCTTCCAGGTATCCAGTCAGTACTTC. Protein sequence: CSSSFQVSSQYF.

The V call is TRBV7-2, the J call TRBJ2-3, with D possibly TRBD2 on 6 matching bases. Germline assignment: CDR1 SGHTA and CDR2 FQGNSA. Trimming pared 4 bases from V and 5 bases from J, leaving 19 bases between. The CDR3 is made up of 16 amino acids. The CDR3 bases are TGTGCCAGCAGCTCTTTACTAGGAGCGGGTTTAGATACGCAGTATTTT. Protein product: CASSSLLGAGLDTQYF.

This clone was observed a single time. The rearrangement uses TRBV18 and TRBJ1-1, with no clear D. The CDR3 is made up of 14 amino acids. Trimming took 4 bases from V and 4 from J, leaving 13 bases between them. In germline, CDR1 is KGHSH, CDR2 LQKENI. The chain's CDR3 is CASSLNKGATEAFF. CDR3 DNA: TGTGCCAGCTCACTCAACAAGGGAGCCACTGAAGCTTTCTTT. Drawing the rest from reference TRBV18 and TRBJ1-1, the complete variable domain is NAGVMQNPRHLVRRRGQEARLRCSPMKGHSHVYWYRQLPEEGLKFMVYLQKENIIDESGMPKERFSAEFPKEGPSILRIQQVVRGDSAAYFCASSLNKGATEAFFGQGTRLTVV.

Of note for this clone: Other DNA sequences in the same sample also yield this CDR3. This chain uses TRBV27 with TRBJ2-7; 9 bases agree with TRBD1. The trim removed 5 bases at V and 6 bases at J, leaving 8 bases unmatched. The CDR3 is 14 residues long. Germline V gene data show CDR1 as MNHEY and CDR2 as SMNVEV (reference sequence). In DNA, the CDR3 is TGTGCCAGCAGTCTACAGGGGGCACGAGGCGAGCAGTACTTC. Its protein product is CASSLQGARGEQYF.

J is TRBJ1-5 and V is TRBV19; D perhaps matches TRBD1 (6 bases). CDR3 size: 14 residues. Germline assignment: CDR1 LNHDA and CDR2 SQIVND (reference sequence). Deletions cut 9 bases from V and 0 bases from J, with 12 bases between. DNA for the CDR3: TGTGCCAGCGGAGACAGGAGTAGCAATCAGCCCCAGCATTTT. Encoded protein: CASGDRSSNQPQHF. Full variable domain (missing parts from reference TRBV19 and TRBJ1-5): DGGITQSPKYLFRKEGQNVTLSCEQNLNHDAMYWYRQDPGQGLRLIYYSQIVNDFQKGDIAEGYSVSREKKESFPLTVTSAQKNPTAFYLCASGDRSSNQPQHFGDGTRLSIL.

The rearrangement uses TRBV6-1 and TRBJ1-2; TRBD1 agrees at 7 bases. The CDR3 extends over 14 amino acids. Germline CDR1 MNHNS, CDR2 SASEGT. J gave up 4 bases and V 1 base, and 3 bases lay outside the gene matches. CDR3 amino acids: CASSEGGTVYGYTF. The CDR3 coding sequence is TGTGCCAGCAGTGAAGGCGGGACAGTCTATGGCTACACCTTC.

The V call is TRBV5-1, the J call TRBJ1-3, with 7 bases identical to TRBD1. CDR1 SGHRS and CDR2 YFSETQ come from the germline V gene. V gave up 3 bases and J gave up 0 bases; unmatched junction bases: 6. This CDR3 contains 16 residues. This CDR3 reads CASSWGTDDSGNTIYF. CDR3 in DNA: TGCGCCAGCAGCTGGGGGACAGACGACTCTGGAAACACCATATATTTT.

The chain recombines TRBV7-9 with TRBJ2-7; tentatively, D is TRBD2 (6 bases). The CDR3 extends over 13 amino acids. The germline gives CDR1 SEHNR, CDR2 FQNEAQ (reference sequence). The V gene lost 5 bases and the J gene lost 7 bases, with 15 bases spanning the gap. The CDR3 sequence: CASSLDWAGEQYF. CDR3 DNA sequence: TGTGCCAGCAGCCTGGACTGGGCGGGAGAGCAGTACTTC. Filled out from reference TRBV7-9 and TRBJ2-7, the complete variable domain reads DTGVSQNPRHKITKRGQNVTFRCDPISEHNRLYWYRQTLGQGPEFLTYFQNEAQLEKSRLLSDRFSAERPKGSFSTLEIQRTEQGDSAMYLCASSLDWAGEQYFGPGTRLTVT.

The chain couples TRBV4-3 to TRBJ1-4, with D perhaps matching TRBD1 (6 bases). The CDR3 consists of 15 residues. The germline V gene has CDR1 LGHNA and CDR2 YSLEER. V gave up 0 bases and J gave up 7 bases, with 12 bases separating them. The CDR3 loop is CASSQDQGWGEKLFF. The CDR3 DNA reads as TGCGCCAGCAGCCAAGATCAGGGGTGGGGTGAAAAACTGTTTTTT.

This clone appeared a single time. This chain's CDR3 is CASSPRSSYEQYF. The CDR3 DNA is TGTGCCAGCAGTCCCCGGAGCTCCTACGAGCAGTACTTC. V gene TRBV27 combines with J gene TRBJ2-7; the D is unclear. Germline V CDR1 and CDR2: MNHEY, SMNVEV (reference sequence). With 5 bases removed from V and 0 bases from J, the gap between germline ends came to 8 bases. The length of the CDR3 is 13 residues.

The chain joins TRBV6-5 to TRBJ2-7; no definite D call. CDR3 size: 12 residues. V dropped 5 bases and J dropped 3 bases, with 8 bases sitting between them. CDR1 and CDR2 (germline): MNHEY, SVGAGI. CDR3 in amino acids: CASSPSGYEQYF. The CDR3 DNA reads TGTGCCAGCAGTCCCTCAGGCTACGAGCAGTACTTC.

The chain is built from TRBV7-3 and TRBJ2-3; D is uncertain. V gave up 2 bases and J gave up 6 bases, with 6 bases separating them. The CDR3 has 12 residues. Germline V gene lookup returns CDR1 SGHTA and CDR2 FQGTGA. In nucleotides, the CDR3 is TGTGCCAGCAGCTTATTTTCTGATACGCAGTATTTT. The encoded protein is CASSLFSDTQYF. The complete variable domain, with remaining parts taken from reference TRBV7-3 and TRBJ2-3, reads GAGVSQTPSNKVTEKGKYVELRCDPISGHTALYWYRQSLGQGPEFLIYFQGTGAADDSGLPNDRFFAVRPEGSVSTLKIQRTERGDSAVYLCASSLFSDTQYFGPGTRLTVL.

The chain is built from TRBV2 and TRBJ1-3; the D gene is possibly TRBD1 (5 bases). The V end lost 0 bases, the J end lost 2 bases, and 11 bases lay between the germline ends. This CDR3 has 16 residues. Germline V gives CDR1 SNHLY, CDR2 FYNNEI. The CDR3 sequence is CASSEAQGFPGNTIYF. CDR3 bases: TGTGCCAGCAGTGAAGCGCAGGGTTTTCCTGGAAACACCATATATTTT.

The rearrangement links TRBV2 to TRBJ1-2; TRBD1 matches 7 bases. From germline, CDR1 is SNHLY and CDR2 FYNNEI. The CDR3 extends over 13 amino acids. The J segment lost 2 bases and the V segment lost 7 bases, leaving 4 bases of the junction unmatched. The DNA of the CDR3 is TGTGCCAGCATGCAGGGGGTCAACTATGGCTACACCTTC. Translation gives CASMQGVNYGYTF.

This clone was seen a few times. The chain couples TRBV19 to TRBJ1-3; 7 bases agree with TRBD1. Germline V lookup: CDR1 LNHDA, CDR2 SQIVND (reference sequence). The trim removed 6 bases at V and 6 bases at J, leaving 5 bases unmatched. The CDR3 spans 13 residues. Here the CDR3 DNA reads TGTGCCAGTAGCCGAGGGGGCCCAAACACCATATATTTT. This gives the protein CASSRGGPNTIYF.